This T cell receptor beta chain derives from a study of T-cell memory formation after mild COVID-19. Study overall: The two donors had largely donor-specific TCR clusters.

Findings and limits, study-wide: Cross-reactive memory appears to have joined, as suggested by some responding clones showing up in pre-infection memory. Balance between CD4 and CD8 was seen in clones contracting day 15 to 85, and a CD4+ lean was seen in later expanders.

V lost 8 bases and J 0 bases, leaving 16 bases between the germline ends. Germline CDR1 is MNHEY and CDR2 is SVGEGT. This CDR3 contains 15 residues. Concerning this clonotype itself: Antigen: not known.

Constant-segment-primed 5'RACE gave TCR alpha and TCR beta cDNA libraries with sample barcodes and UMIs. In TCRdb, the 5' RACE reads were re-called with MiXCR into one record per CDR3 protein. The table has around 250,000 distinct CDR3 sequences, approximately 15% seen once. This rearrangement joins TRBV6-2 or TRBV6-3 to TRBJ1-1, with D possibly TRBD1 on 5 matching bases. The clonotype comes from a young man who had mild COVID-19 (a few samples of this study predate the infection). Cell type and time point are not known. The specimen was PBMCs or a T cell subset sorted from them (not recorded which). The CDR3 sequence is CASEDNFKMNTEAFF. In DNA, the CDR3 is TGTGCCAGCGAGGACAATTTTAAAATGAACACTGAAGCTTTCTTT.